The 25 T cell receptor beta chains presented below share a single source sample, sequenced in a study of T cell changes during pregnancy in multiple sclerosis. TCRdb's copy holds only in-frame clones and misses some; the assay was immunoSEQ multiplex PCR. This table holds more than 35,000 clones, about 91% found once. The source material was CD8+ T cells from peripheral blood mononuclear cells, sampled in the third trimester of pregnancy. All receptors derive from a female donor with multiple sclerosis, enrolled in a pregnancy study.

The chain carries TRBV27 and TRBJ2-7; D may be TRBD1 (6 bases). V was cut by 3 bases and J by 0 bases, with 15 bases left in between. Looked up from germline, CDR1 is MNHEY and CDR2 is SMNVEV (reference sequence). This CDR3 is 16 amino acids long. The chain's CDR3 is CASSFRADRFSYEQYF. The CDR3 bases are TGTGCCAGCAGTTTTCGAGCCGACAGGTTCTCCTACGAGCAGTACTTC.

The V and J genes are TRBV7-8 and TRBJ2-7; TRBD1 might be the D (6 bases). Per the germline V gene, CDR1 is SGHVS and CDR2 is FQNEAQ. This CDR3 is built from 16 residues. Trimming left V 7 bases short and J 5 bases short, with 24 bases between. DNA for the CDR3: TGTGCCAGCACTTATACAGGGACAACGGGTCTCCACGAGCAGTACTTC. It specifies CASTYTGTTGLHEQYF.

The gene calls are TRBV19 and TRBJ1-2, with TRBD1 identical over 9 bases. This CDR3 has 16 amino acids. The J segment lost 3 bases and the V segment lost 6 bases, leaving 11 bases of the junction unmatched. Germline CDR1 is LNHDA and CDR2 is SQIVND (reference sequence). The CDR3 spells CASRGQGLTSYYGYTF. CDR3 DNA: TGTGCCAGTAGGGGACAGGGCCTAACATCATACTATGGCTACACCTTC.

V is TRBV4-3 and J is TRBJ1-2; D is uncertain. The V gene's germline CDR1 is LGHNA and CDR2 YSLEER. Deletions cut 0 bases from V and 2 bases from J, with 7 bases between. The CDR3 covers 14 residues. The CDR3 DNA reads TGCGCCAGCAGCCAAGACTATCAAAACTATGGCTACACCTTC. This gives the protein CASSQDYQNYGYTF.

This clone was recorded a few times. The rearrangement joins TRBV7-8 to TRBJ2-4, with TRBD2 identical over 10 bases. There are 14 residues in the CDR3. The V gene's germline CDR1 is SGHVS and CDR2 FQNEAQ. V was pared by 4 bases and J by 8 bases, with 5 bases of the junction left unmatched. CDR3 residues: CASSYASGGDIQYF. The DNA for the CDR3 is TGTGCCAGCAGCTATGCTAGCGGGGGCGACATTCAGTACTTC.

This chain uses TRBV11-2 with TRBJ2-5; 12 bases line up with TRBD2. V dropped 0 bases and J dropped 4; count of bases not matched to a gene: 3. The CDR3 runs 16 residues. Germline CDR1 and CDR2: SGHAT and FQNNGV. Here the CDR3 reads CASSLETSGRSETQYF. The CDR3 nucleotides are TGTGCCAGCAGCTTAGAGACTAGCGGGAGATCAGAGACCCAGTACTTC.

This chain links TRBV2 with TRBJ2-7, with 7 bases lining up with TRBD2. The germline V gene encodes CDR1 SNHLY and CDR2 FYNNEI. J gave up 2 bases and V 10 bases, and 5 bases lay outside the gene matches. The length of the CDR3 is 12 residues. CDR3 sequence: CAMLGGAYEQYF. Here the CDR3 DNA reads TGTGCCATGCTGGGGGGGGCCTACGAGCAGTACTTC. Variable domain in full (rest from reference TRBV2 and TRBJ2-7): EPEVTQTPSHQVTQMGQEVILRCVPISNHLYFYWYRQILGQKVEFLVSFYNNEISEKSEIFDDQFSVERPDGSNFTLKIRSTKLEDSAMYFCAMLGGAYEQYFGPGTRLTVT.

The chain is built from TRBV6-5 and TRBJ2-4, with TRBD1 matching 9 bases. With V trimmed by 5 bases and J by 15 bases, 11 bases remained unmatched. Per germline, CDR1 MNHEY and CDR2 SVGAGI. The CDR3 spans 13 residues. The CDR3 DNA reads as TGTGCCAGCAGTCCCGGGACAGGGCTTGCAGGGTACTTC. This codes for CASSPGTGLAGYF.

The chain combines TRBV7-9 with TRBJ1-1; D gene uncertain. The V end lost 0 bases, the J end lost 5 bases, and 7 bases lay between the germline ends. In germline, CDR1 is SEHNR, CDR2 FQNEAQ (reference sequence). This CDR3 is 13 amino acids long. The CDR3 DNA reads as TGTGCCAGCAGCTTAGCGCCCGAGACTGAAGCTTTCTTT. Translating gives CASSLAPETEAFF.

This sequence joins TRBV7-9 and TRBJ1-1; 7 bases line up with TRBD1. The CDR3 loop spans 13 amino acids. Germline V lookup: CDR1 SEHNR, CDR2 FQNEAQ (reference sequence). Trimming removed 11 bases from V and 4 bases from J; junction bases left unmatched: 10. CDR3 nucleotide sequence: TGTGCCGGTATGGAGGCAGGGGGCACTGAAGCTTTCTTT. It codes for CAGMEAGGTEAFF.

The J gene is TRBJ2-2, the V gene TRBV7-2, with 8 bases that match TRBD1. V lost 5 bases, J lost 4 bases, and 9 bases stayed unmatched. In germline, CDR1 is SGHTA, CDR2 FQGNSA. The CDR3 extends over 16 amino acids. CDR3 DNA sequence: TGTGCCAGCAGCGAAGACAGGGGTTGGGCCACCGGGGAGCTGTTTTTT. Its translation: CASSEDRGWATGELFF. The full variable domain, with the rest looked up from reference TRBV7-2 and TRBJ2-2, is GAGVSQSPSNKVTEKGKDVELRCDPISGHTALYWYRQSLGQGLEFLIYFQGNSAPDKSGLPSDRFSAERTGGSVSTLTIQRTQQEDSAVYLCASSEDRGWATGELFFGEGSRLTVL.

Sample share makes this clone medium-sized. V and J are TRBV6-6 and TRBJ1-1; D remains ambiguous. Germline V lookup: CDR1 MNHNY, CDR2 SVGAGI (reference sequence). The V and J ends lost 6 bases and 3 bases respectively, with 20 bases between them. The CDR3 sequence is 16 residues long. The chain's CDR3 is CASSPPSDSPHTEAFF. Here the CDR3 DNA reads TGTGCCAGCAGCCCCCCGTCCGACTCCCCACACACTGAAGCTTTCTTT.

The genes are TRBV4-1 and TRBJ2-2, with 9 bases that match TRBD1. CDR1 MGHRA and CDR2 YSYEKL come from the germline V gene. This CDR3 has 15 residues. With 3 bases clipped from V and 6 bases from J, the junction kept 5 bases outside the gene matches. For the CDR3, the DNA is TGCGCCAGCAGCCAGGAACAGGGGGCGGCCGGGGAGCTGTTTTTT. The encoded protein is CASSQEQGAAGELFF.

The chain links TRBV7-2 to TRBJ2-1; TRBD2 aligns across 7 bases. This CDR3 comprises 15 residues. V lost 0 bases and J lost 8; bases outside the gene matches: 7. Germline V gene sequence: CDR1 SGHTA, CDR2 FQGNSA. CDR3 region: CASSLAGGPTHEQFF. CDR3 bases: TGTGCCAGCAGCTTAGCGGGAGGGCCGACCCATGAGCAGTTCTTC. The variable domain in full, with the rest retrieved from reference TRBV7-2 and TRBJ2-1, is GAGVSQSPSNKVTEKGKDVELRCDPISGHTALYWYRQSLGQGLEFLIYFQGNSAPDKSGLPSDRFSAERTGGSVSTLTIQRTQQEDSAVYLCASSLAGGPTHEQFFGPGTRLTVL.

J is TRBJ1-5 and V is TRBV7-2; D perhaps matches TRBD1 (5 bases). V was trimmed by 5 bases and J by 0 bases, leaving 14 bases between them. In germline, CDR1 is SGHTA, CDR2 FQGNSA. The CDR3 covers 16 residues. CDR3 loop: CASSRGGKHSNQPQHF. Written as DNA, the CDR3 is TGTGCCAGCAGCCGGGGGGGAAAACATAGCAATCAGCCCCAGCATTTT.

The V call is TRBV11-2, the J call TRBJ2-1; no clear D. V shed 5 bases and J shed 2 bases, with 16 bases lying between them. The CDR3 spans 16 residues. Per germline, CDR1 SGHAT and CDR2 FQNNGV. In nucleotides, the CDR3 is TGTGCCAGCAGCCCCTATTTCCAGCGCACCTACAATGAGCAGTTCTTC. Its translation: CASSPYFQRTYNEQFF.

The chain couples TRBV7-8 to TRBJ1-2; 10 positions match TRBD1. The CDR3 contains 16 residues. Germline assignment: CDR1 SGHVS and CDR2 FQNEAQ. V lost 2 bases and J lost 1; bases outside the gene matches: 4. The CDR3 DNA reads TGTGCCAGCAGCTTAACGGACAGGGGGAATAACTATGGCTACACCTTC. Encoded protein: CASSLTDRGNNYGYTF.

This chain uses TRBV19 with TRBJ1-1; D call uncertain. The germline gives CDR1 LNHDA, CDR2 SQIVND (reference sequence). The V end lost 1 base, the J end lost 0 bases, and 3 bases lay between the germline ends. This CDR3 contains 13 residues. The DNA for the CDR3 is TGTGCCAGTAGTATAGGAGTGAACACTGAAGCTTTCTTT. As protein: CASSIGVNTEAFF.

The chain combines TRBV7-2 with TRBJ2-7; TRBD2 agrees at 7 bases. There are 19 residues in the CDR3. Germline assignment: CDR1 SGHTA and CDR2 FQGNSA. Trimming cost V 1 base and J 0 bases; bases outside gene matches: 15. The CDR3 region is CASSLGGGTQPRSSYEQYF. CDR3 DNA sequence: TGTGCCAGCAGCTTAGGGGGGGGTACGCAGCCGCGTAGCTCCTACGAGCAGTACTTC.

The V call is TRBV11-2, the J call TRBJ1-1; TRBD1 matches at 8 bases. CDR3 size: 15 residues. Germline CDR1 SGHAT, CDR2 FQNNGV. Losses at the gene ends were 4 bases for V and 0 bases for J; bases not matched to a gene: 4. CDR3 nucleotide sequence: TGTGCCAGCAGCTGGGGGACAGGCATGAACACTGAAGCTTTCTTT. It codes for CASSWGTGMNTEAFF.

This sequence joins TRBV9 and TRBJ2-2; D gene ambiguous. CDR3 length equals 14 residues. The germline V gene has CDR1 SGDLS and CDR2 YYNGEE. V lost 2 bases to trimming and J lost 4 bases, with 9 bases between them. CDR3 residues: CASSVGLVTGELFF. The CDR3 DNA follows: TGTGCCAGCAGCGTCGGTCTTGTCACCGGGGAGCTGTTTTTT.

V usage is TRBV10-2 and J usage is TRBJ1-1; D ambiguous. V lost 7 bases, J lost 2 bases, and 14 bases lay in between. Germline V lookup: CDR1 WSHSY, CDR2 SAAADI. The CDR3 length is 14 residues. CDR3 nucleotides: TGCGCCAGCAAATCTGCAGACTCCAACACTGAAGCTTTCTTT. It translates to CASKSADSNTEAFF.

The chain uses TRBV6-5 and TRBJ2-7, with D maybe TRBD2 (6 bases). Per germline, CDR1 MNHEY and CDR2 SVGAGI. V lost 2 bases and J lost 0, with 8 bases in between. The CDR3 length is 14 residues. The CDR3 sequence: CASSYGGISYEQYF. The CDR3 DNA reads TGTGCCAGCAGTTACGGCGGGATCTCCTACGAGCAGTACTTC.

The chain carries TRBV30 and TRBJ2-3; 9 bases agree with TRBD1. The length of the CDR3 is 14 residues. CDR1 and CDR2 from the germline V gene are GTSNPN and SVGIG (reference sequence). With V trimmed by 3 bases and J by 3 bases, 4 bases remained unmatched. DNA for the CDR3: TGTGCCTGGAGGGGACAGGGTACGACAGATACGCAGTATTTT. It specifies CAWRGQGTTDTQYF. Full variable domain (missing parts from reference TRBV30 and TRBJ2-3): SQTIHQWPATLVQPVGSPLSLECTVEGTSNPNLYWYRQAAGRGLQLLFYSVGIGQISSEVPQNLSASRPQDRQFILSSKKLLLSDSGFYLCAWRGQGTTDTQYFGPGTRLTVL.

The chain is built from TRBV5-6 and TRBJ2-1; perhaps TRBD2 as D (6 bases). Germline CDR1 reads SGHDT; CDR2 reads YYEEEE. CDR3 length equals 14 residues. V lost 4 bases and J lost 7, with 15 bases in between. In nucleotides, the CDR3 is TGTGCCAGCAGCCCGGGGGTTGGGGAAAATGAGCAGTTCTTC. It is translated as CASSPGVGENEQFF.